This TCR beta chain was identified during a study of Graves' ophthalmopathy and Graves' hyperthyroidism. All donors with ophthalmopathy were recorded as having moderate-to-severe activity, CAS ≥3, NOSPECS ≥4 and a duration under 3 months. As the template, RNA transcripts were used to amplify TCR beta CDR3 regions. An initial RT-PCR round employing HTBI primers preceded a second-round multiplex PCR. TCRdb reprocessed the multiplex PCR reads via MiXCR and lists one record per CDR3 protein. The data show about 150,000 distinct CDR3 sequences, over 35% seen once. In its sample, this clonotype was seen many times. What it recognizes is unknown. Study-level points and caveats: A model built from 13 signatures distinguished ophthalmopathy from stable hyperthyroidism with roughly 90% sensitivity and 81.08% specificity. Clonotypes were expanded in thyroid at above 0.001 frequency, and most also appeared in blood.

CDR1 and CDR2 from the germline V gene are GTSNPN and SVGIG (reference sequence). This CDR3 spans 14 amino acids. Losses at the gene ends were 3 bases for V and 3 bases for J; bases not matched to a gene: 6. V is TRBV30 and J is TRBJ2-7, with 9 nucleotides matching TRBD2. The sequenced material came from peripheral blood. The receptor was derived from a woman aged 40 to 50 with Graves' ophthalmopathy. The CDR3 sequence is CAWSPAGGFYEQYF. The CDR3 nucleotides read TGTGCCTGGAGCCCTGCGGGAGGGTTCTACGAGCAGTACTTC.